This entry is about one T cell receptor (beta chain). This record comes from a study of blood T cell repertoires in COVID-19. Study in general: COVID-19 samples from acute and convalescent phases originated in the United States, Italy and Spain. The cDNA or gDNA used as material had been derived from T cells, B-cell-depleted T cells, or PBMCs.

Authors' analysis steps: Using reference gene primer amplification, nucleated cell counts were estimated. Data came from immunoSEQ multiplex PCR; TCRdb stores just in-frame clones and leaves some out. V, J and clone size derive from that table, while D and trimming were established from the DNA sequence. The sample has 90,000 to 150,000 clones; approximately 81% are singletons. The V gene lost 0 bases and the J gene lost 8 bases, with 14 bases spanning the gap. Germline CDR1 SGHTS, CDR2 YDEGEE. This CDR3 has 14 amino acids. The chain combines TRBV5-8 with TRBJ1-2; TRBD1 is a possible D gene (5 bases). The TCR comes from a woman aged 80 or older with acute or convalescent COVID-19. Sequenced: peripheral blood. The CDR3 loop reads CASSLAGRVVGYTF. The DNA for the CDR3 is TGTGCCAGCAGCTTGGCAGGGCGCGTAGTAGGCTACACCTTC.